This T cell receptor beta chain originates from a study of T cell repertoires in cytomegalovirus infection. Study observations and caveats: In two of eight donors, the top clonotype was HLA-C-restricted CMV-specific. Summed frequency of public TCR beta families distinguished CMV carriers with the relevant HLA.

Each CDR3 protein is one row after TCRdb ran MiXCR on the reads. The sample includes 250,000 to 300,000 distinct CDR3 sequences, approximately 9.2% of them seen just once. On this clonotype: Its matching antigen is unknown.

The receptor was isolated from a human donor in good health (CMV status not recorded). Some clones in this sample may be carry-over from other donors' samples. Sample: PBMCs.

CDR3 sequence (DNA): TGTGCCAGTAGTTTCCGGGATTTAATCGGCTACACCTTC. It yields the protein CASSFRDLIGYTF. The rearrangement links TRBV19 to TRBJ1-2; no firm D call. Per germline, CDR1 LNHDA and CDR2 SQIVND (reference sequence). CDR3 length: 13 amino acids. V was shortened by 5 bases and J by 8 bases, with 15 bases between the two germline ends.